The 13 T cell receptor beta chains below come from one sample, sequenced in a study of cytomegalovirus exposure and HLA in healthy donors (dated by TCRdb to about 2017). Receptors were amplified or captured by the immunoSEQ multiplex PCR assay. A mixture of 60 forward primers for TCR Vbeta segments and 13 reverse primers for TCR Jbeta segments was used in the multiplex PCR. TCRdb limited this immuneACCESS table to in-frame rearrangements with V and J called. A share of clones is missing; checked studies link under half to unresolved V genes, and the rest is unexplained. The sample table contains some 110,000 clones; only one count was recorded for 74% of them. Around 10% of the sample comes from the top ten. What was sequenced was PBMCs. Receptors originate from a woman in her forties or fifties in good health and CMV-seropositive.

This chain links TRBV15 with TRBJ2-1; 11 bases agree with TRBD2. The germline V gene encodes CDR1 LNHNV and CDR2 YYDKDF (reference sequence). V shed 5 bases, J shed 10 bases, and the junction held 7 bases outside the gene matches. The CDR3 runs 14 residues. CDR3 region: CATSGTSGGREQFF. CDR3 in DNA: TGTGCCACCAGCGGTACTAGCGGGGGACGGGAGCAGTTCTTC.

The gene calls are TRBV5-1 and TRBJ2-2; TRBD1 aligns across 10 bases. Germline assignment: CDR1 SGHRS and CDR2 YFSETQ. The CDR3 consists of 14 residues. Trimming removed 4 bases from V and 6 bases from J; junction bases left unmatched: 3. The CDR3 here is CASSQDRGSGELFF. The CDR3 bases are TGCGCCAGCAGCCAGGACAGGGGGTCCGGGGAGCTGTTTTTT.

CDR3 protein: CASSPGTGFYEQYF. The CDR3 nucleotides read TGTGCCAGCAGTCCAGGGACAGGTTTCTACGAGCAGTACTTC. The V call is TRBV27, the J call TRBJ2-7, with 8 bases matching TRBD1. CDR1 and CDR2 (germline): MNHEY, SMNVEV (reference sequence). The junction had 6 bases not matched to a gene; V was cut back by 5 bases and J by 3 bases. This CDR3 has 14 amino acids.

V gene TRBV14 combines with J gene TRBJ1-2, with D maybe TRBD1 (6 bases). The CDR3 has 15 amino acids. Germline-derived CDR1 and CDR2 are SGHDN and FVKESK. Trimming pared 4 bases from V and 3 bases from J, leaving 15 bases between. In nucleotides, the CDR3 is TGTGCCAGCAGCCCTATGGGGGCGGGAGACTATGGCTACACCTTC. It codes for CASSPMGAGDYGYTF. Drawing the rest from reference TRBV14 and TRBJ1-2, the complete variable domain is EAGVTQFPSHSVIEKGQTVTLRCDPISGHDNLYWYRRVMGKEIKFLLHFVKESKQDESGMPNNRFLAERTGGTYSTLKVQPAELEDSGVYFCASSPMGAGDYGYTFGSGTRLTVV.

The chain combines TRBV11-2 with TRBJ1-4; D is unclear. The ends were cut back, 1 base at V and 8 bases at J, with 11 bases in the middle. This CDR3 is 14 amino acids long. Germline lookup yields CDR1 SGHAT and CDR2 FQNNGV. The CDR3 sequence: CASSLGQVSEKLFF. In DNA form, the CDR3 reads TGTGCCAGCAGCTTAGGGCAGGTATCGGAAAAACTGTTTTTT.

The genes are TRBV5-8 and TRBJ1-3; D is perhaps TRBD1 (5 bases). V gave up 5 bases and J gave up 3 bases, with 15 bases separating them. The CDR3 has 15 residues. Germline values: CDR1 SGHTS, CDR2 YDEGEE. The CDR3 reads CASSFQGSSGNTIYF. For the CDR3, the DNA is TGTGCCAGCAGTTTCCAGGGTTCGAGTGGAAACACCATATATTTT. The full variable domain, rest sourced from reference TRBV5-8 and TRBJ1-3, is EAGVTQSPTHLIKTRGQQATLRCSPISGHTSVYWYQQALGLGLQFLLWYDEGEERNRGNFPPRFSGRQFPNYSSELNVNALELEDSALYLCASSFQGSSGNTIYFGEGSWLTVV.

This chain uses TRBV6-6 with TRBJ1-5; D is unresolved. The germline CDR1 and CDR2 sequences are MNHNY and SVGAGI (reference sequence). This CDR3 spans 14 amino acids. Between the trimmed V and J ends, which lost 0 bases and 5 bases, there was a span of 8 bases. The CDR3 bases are TGTGCCAGCAGTTACTCTAGTTATGATCAGCCCCAGCATTTT. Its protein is CASSYSSYDQPQHF.

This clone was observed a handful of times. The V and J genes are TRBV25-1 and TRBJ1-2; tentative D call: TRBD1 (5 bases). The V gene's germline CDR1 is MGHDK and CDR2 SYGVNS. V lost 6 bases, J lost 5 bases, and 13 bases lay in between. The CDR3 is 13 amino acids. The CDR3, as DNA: TGTGCCAGCAGCCTGGGGGGTAGTTATGGCTACACCTTC. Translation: CASSLGGSYGYTF.

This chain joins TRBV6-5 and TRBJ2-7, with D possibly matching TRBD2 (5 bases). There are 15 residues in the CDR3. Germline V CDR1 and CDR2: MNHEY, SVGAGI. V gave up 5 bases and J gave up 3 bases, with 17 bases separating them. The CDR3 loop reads CASSLREGSDYEQYF. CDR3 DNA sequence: TGTGCCAGCAGTCTCCGGGAAGGGTCCGACTACGAGCAGTACTTC.

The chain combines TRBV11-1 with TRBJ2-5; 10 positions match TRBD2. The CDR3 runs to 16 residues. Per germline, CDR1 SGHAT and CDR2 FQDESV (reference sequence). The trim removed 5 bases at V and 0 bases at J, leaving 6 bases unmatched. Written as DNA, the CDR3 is TGTGCCAGCAGCATTCGGACTAGCGGATACCAAGAGACCCAGTACTTC. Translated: CASSIRTSGYQETQYF.

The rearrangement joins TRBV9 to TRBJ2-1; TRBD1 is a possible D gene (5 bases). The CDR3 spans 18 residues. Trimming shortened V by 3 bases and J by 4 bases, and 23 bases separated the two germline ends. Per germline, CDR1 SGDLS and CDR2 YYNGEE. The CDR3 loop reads CASSGAPGHRLGYNEQFF. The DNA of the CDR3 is TGTGCCAGCAGCGGGGCTCCAGGACATAGGTTGGGATACAATGAGCAGTTCTTC.

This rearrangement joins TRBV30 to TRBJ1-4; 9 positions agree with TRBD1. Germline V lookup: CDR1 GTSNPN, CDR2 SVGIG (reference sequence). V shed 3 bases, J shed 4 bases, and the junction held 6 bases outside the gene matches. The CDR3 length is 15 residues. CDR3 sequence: CAWRTPGQGNEKLFF. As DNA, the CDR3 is TGTGCCTGGAGGACTCCGGGACAGGGTAATGAAAAACTGTTTTTT. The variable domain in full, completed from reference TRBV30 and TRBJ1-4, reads SQTIHQWPATLVQPVGSPLSLECTVEGTSNPNLYWYRQAAGRGLQLLFYSVGIGQISSEVPQNLSASRPQDRQFILSSKKLLLSDSGFYLCAWRTPGQGNEKLFFGSGTQLSVL.

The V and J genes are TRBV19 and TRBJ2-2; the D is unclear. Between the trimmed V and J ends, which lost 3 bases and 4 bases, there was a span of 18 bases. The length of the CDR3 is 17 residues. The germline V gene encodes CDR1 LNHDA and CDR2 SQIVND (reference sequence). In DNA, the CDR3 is TGTGCCAGTAGTATTTTTATTCGTCAGGATTCCACCGGGGAGCTGTTTTTT. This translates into CASSIFIRQDSTGELFF.